The rows below give T cell receptor beta chains drawn from one sample of a study of radiation and T cells in renal cell carcinoma. Assay used: immunoSEQ multiplex PCR; TCRdb lists only in-frame clones, some missing. The sample holds over 120,000 clones, 80% to 90% seen once. This sample comprised blood, obtained from a patient whose treatment included radiotherapy and nephrectomy. These receptors all come from a woman aged 45 to 65 with renal cell carcinoma. Both conserved end residues are part of each CDR3. D genes are given only for firm matches. For some rows the clone size is stated as once, few or many, or as a class when expanded; others skip it.

v_gene	j_gene	d_gene	abundance	CDR3aa	CDR3nt
TRBV19	TRBJ2-6	TRBD1	.	CASSTGQGSGANVLTF	TGTGCCAGTAGTACGGGACAGGGATCAGGGGCCAACGTCCTGACTTTC
TRBV5-1	TRBJ2-1	TRBD1	.	CASSRQGTYNEQFF	TGCGCCAGCAGCCGACAGGGAACCTACAATGAGCAGTTCTTC
TRBV5-1	TRBJ2-5	.	once	CASSDTSFAQETQYF	TGCGCCAGCAGCGACACCTCCTTTGCCCAAGAGACCCAGTACTTC
TRBV12-5	TRBJ2-1	TRBD2	.	CASGYGTSGLNEQFF	TGTGCTAGTGGTTATGGGACTAGCGGGTTAAATGAGCAGTTCTTC
TRBV5-1	TRBJ2-4	TRBD1	.	CASSYSGTATKNIQYF	TGCGCCAGCAGCTATTCCGGGACAGCGACGAAAAACATTCAGTACTTC
TRBV7-9	TRBJ2-7	.	.	CASRKPLSLTYEQYF	TGTGCCAGCAGAAAACCCTTATCTCTCACCTACGAGCAGTACTTC
TRBV19	TRBJ1-2	TRBD1	.	CASSTGTGYGYTF	TGTGCCAGTAGTACCGGGACAGGTTATGGCTACACCTTC
TRBV6-6	TRBJ1-1	.	.	CASSYPKGRMNTEAFF	TGTGCCAGCAGTTACCCTAAGGGGCGGATGAACACTGAAGCTTTCTTT
TRBV19	TRBJ1-2	.	.	CASSIGQAYGYTF	TGTGCCAGTAGTATTGGGCAGGCCTATGGCTACACCTTC
TRBV7-9	TRBJ1-1	.	.	CASSLGFRNTEAFF	TGTGCCAGCAGCTTAGGGTTCAGGAACACTGAAGCTTTCTTT
TRBV6-4	TRBJ2-7	TRBD2	once	CASRLTSAAYEQYF	TGTGCCAGCAGGTTGACTAGCGCGGCCTACGAGCAGTACTTC
TRBV9	TRBJ1-6	.	.	CASSPESSSYNSPLHF	TGTGCCAGCAGCCCCGAATCTAGCTCCTATAATTCACCCCTCCACTTT
TRBV4-3	TRBJ2-7	TRBD2	.	CASSQDVLAGGREQYF	TGCGCCAGCAGCCAAGATGTCCTAGCGGGAGGGAGGGAGCAGTACTTC
TRBV4-3	TRBJ2-1	.	.	CASSQVKGMSNEQFF	TGCGCCAGCAGCCAAGTAAAGGGGATGAGCAATGAGCAGTTCTTC
TRBV30	TRBJ2-7	.	.	CACHWDTSLYEQYF	TGTGCCTGCCACTGGGACACCTCGCTCTACGAGCAGTACTTC
TRBV2	TRBJ1-6	TRBD1	.	CASSALGQGNSPLHF	TGTGCCAGCAGTGCACTGGGACAGGGCAATTCACCCCTCCACTTT
TRBV6-5	TRBJ2-2	TRBD1	.	CAAFRQGAPGELFF	TGTGCCGCCTTCCGTCAGGGGGCCCCCGGGGAGCTGTTTTTT
TRBV28	TRBJ1-1	TRBD1	.	CASSTRGTGQRTEAFF	TGTGCCAGCAGCACCCGGGGGACAGGGCAACGCACTGAAGCTTTCTTT
TRBV19	TRBJ2-3	.	.	CASSKGVTDTQYF	TGTGCCAGTAGTAAGGGGGTAACAGATACGCAGTATTTT
TRBV5-1	TRBJ1-6	.	.	CASSLAGTNSPLHF	TGCGCCAGCAGCTTGGCCGGTACTAATTCACCCCTCCACTTT
TRBV5-4	TRBJ2-2	.	.	CASSFAGGLGTGELFF	TGTGCCAGCAGCTTCGCCGGAGGGTTGGGGACCGGGGAGCTGTTTTTT
TRBV5-1	TRBJ1-1	.	.	CASSLGQGMGNTEAFF	TGCGCCAGCAGCTTGGGGCAGGGGATGGGGAACACTGAAGCTTTCTTT
TRBV27	TRBJ2-1	TRBD2	.	CASSLVAGVYNEQFF	TGTGCCAGCTCCCTTGTAGCGGGGGTATACAATGAGCAGTTCTTC
TRBV28	TRBJ2-1	.	.	CASSFRVEQFF	TGTGCCAGCAGTTTTCGGGTTGAGCAGTTCTTC
TRBV7-2	TRBJ2-7	.	.	CASSLDPSGEQYF	TGTGCCAGCAGCTTAGATCCGTCTGGCGAGCAGTACTTC
TRBV9	TRBJ2-6	TRBD1	once	CASSTGGAGANVLTF	TGTGCCAGCAGCACAGGGGGAGCTGGGGCCAACGTCCTGACTTTC
TRBV28	TRBJ2-7	.	.	CASSPPAGAQYEQYF	TGTGCCAGCAGTCCCCCCGCGGGGGCGCAATACGAGCAGTACTTC
TRBV25-1	TRBJ2-4	.	.	CASSEMEGAKNIQYF	TGTGCCAGCAGTGAAATGGAGGGAGCCAAAAACATTCAGTACTTC
TRBV6-5	TRBJ2-3	TRBD1	.	CASSPGTASTDTQYF	TGTGCCAGCAGTCCCGGGACAGCTAGCACAGATACGCAGTATTTT
TRBV7-8	TRBJ2-7	TRBD1	.	CASSTGQGAGEQYF	TGTGCCAGCAGTACAGGACAGGGGGCGGGTGAGCAGTACTTC
TRBV6-5	TRBJ1-1	.	few	CATLLGLNTEAFF	TGTGCCACCCTATTGGGGCTGAACACTGAAGCTTTCTTT
TRBV4-3	TRBJ2-4	.	.	CASSQLQGSKNIQYF	TGCGCCAGCAGCCAGCTACAGGGAAGCAAAAACATTCAGTACTTC
TRBV18	TRBJ2-3	TRBD1	.	CASSPTQGAGDTQYF	TGTGCCAGCTCACCAACACAGGGGGCTGGAGATACGCAGTATTTT
TRBV9	TRBJ1-4	TRBD1	.	CASSVSGEGAYEKLFF	TGTGCCAGCAGCGTATCGGGCGAGGGGGCTTATGAAAAACTGTTTTTT
TRBV4-2	TRBJ1-1	TRBD1	once	CASSQDRGGKAEAFF	TGTGCCAGCAGCCAAGATCGAGGGGGCAAGGCTGAAGCTTTCTTT
TRBV27	TRBJ2-3	TRBD2	.	CASSYGGGGPNTDTQYF	TGTGCCAGCAGTTATGGAGGCGGGGGGCCTAACACAGATACGCAGTATTTT
TRBV6-5	TRBJ1-1	.	.	CASSYSGGSGTEAFF	TGTGCCAGCAGTTACTCGGGGGGCTCGGGCACTGAAGCTTTCTTT
TRBV7-2	TRBJ2-7	.	.	CASRSPSTHEQYF	TGTGCCAGCAGGTCCCCGAGTACCCACGAGCAGTACTTC
TRBV9	TRBJ1-1	TRBD1	.	CASSVGQGADTEAFF	TGTGCCAGCAGCGTAGGTCAGGGGGCGGACACTGAAGCTTTCTTT
TRBV12-5	TRBJ1-1	.	.	CASGLTGNLGGHLNTEAFF	TGTGCTAGTGGTTTAACCGGTAATTTGGGGGGACACCTGAACACTGAAGCTTTCTTT
TRBV10-3	TRBJ1-1	TRBD1	.	CAISADRDTEAFF	TGTGCCATCAGTGCAGACAGGGACACTGAAGCTTTCTTT
TRBV6-6	TRBJ2-2	TRBD1	.	CATQPGQGAGELFF	TGTGCCACCCAACCGGGACAGGGTGCCGGGGAGCTGTTTTTT